This passage covers 12 T cell receptor beta chains from one sample sequenced in a study of OX40 agonist ivuxolimab in advanced cancers. The repertoire was sequenced with immunoSEQ multiplex PCR; TCRdb's copy has only in-frame clones and lacks some. Here the sample spans about 68,000 clones, 70% to 85% being singletons. The input for sequencing was CD4+ or CD8+ T cells sorted from blood, taken in a trial of the OX40 agonist ivuxolimab. Receptors were obtained from an adult with an advanced solid tumor such as melanoma, head and neck, liver or kidney cancer.

This clone was seen only once. The V call is TRBV30, the J call TRBJ2-6; D might be TRBD1 (9 bases). The CDR3 runs to 18 residues. Germline CDR1 and CDR2: GTSNPN and SVGIG (reference sequence). V was pared by 2 bases and J by 4 bases, with 21 bases between. CDR3 DNA: TGTGCCTGGAGTTTAGCGGGACAGGGATCGAAGGGGGCCAACGTCCTGACTTTC. Translated, it gives CAWSLAGQGSKGANVLTF.

The rearrangement links TRBV6-5 to TRBJ1-6; D remains ambiguous. The CDR3 spans 14 residues. Germline lookup yields CDR1 MNHEY and CDR2 SVGAGI. The ends were cut back, 6 bases at V and 6 bases at J, with 12 bases in the middle. CDR3 in amino acids: CASRRDFGNSPLHF. DNA for the CDR3: TGTGCCAGCAGACGGGATTTTGGTAATTCACCCCTCCACTTT.

The V gene is TRBV2, the J gene TRBJ2-7; the D gene is possibly TRBD1 (6 bases). Trimming pared 6 bases from V and 6 bases from J, leaving 12 bases between. This CDR3 spans 12 amino acids. CDR1 is SNHLY and CDR2 is FYNNEI in the germline V gene. CDR3 protein: CASRPTGPEQYV. Here the CDR3 DNA reads TGTGCCAGCAGACCCACAGGGCCCGAGCAGTACGTC.

This clone was observed a handful of times. V usage is TRBV7-8 and J usage is TRBJ2-3; maybe TRBD2 (6 bases). CDR1 is SGHVS and CDR2 is FQNEAQ in the germline V gene. The CDR3 sequence is 16 residues long. Trimming left V 0 bases short and J 1 base short, with 11 bases between. The CDR3 nucleotides read TGTGCCAGCAGCTTAGCTGGTAGCGGTCGCACAGATACGCAGTATTTT. As protein: CASSLAGSGRTDTQYF.

The V and J genes are TRBV4-2 and TRBJ2-1; 11 nucleotides match TRBD2. Germline lookup yields CDR1 LGHNA and CDR2 YNFKEQ. There are 16 residues in the CDR3. Germline trimming cut 1 base from V and 3 bases from J; bases unmatched to any gene: 2. The DNA for the CDR3 is TGTGCCAGCAGCCAAGGGACTAGCGGGCTCTACAATGAGCAGTTCTTC. It encodes CASSQGTSGLYNEQFF.

This clone was found once. The rearrangement joins TRBV4-1 to TRBJ2-3; D not certain. Germline V lookup: CDR1 MGHRA, CDR2 YSYEKL. The V and J ends lost 0 bases and 2 bases respectively, with 9 bases between them. This CDR3 has 15 amino acids. CDR3 in amino acids: CASSQERTDTDTQYF. In DNA, the CDR3 is TGCGCCAGCAGCCAAGAACGGACGGACACAGATACGCAGTATTTT.

The chain employs TRBV7-2 and TRBJ1-2; no firm D call. This CDR3 is 12 amino acids long. Looked up from germline, CDR1 is SGHTA and CDR2 is FQGNSA. The V end lost 1 base, the J end lost 7 bases, and 7 bases lay between the germline ends. The CDR3 sequence: CASSLGRFGYTF. The CDR3 region has the DNA TGTGCCAGCAGCTTAGGCAGGTTTGGCTACACCTTC.

The V gene is TRBV5-4, the J gene TRBJ2-1; D tentatively reads TRBD1 or TRBD2 (7 bases each). The CDR3 length is 16 residues. Trimming shortened V by 4 bases and J by 5 bases, and 19 bases separated the two germline ends. Germline CDR1 is SGHNT and CDR2 is YYREEE (reference sequence). CDR3 protein: CASSLNRAGGDNEQFF. The DNA for the CDR3 is TGTGCCAGCAGCCTAAACAGGGCAGGGGGGGACAATGAGCAGTTCTTC.

This clone has only one observation. The rearrangement links TRBV5-1 to TRBJ2-2, with 10 bases lining up with TRBD1. The germline V gene encodes CDR1 SGHRS and CDR2 YFSETQ. J gave up 4 bases and V 4 bases, and 4 bases lay outside the gene matches. The CDR3 totals 15 residues. CDR3 sequence reads: CASSHGTGVTGELFF. The CDR3 bases are TGCGCCAGCAGCCACGGGACAGGGGTCACCGGGGAGCTGTTTTTT.

The chain recombines TRBV6-1 with TRBJ1-1; D may be TRBD1 (6 bases). The CDR3 is 12 amino acids. Deletions cut 6 bases from V and 6 bases from J, with 11 bases between. The V gene's germline CDR1 is MNHNS and CDR2 SASEGT. The CDR3, as DNA: TGTGCCAGCAGCTACAGGGAATCTGAAGCTTTCTTT. This codes for CASSYRESEAFF.

This rearrangement joins TRBV6-5 to TRBJ1-2, with 8 nucleotides matching TRBD1. V was pared by 6 bases and J by 7 bases, with 10 bases of the junction left unmatched. This CDR3 region has 14 residues. Germline assignment: CDR1 MNHEY and CDR2 SVGAGI. The CDR3 region is CASRADRDRFGYTF. In DNA, the CDR3 is TGTGCCAGCAGAGCGGACAGGGATCGTTTTGGCTACACCTTC.

The chain couples TRBV7-2 to TRBJ2-5; weak D call: TRBD2 (5 bases). V lost 4 bases, J lost 5 bases, and 8 bases lay in between. Germline values: CDR1 SGHTA, CDR2 FQGNSA. CDR3 size: 12 residues. The CDR3: CASSYGEETQYF. The DNA for the CDR3 is TGTGCCAGCAGCTACGGGGAGGAGACCCAGTACTTC.